This TCR beta chain originates from a study of CXCR3-negative and CXCR3-positive naive CD8 T cells. Whole-study results and caveats: Naive CXCR3-negative cells resembled naive CXCR3-positive cells in TRBV-TRBJ usage; memory cells differed. With surface CD5 comparable between naive subsets, TCR strength was estimated using properties derived from the TRB CDR3. A higher hydrophobicity marked the TRB CDR3s of CXCR3-positive naive cells versus CXCR3-negative naive cells.

Each TRB cDNA library was prepared by 5' RACE (with UMI labels). TCRdb reworked the 5' RACE reads into one entry per CDR3 protein, no DNA. The listing contains roughly 61,000 distinct CDR3 sequences. Note on this clonotype: The antigen is unknown.

CDR3 length equals 15 residues. Sequencing was carried out using naive CXCR3+ CD8+ T cells from blood. The subset here: CD45RO-CCR7+CD27+CD95- naive CD8+ T cells expressing CXCR3 (TNR3+). The chain links TRBV12-3 or TRBV12-4 to TRBJ2-1. The receptor was derived from a human donor in good health. Some clones in this sample may be carry-over from other donors' samples. CDR3 residues: CASTLDGSSYNEQFF.